This entry lists 9 T cell receptor beta chains sequenced from one sample in a study of early T cells in non-severe SARS-CoV-2 infection (TCRdb year 2021). The library was built by means of 5' RACE. The listed sequencing device is NextSeq 500. In-frame beta chains were kept once TCRdb had trimmed the public reads at Q25 with fastp and called clones with MiXCR. Every entry covers one CDR3 protein and lists the most common genes and DNA from its rows. Recorded for this sample are approximately 20,000 distinct CDR3 sequences; over 4% of them occurred a single time. Clones ranked in the top ten supply around 4% of the sample. Sequencing was carried out using whole blood. The receptors derive from an adult who was a healthcare worker with PCR-confirmed SARS-CoV-2 infection or an uninfected control (not recorded which).

The rearrangement uses TRBV18 and TRBJ2-5; D perhaps matches TRBD2 (6 bases). Trimming took off 2 bases at V and 5 bases at J, with 12 bases between the two ends. The germline V gene has CDR1 KGHSH and CDR2 LQKENI. The CDR3 sequence is 14 residues long. The CDR3 DNA reads as TGTGCCAGCTCACCATCATCGCTAGCGGAGACCCAGTACTTC. Translated, it gives CASSPSSLAETQYF.

The V and J genes are TRBV13 and TRBJ1-5, with D perhaps matching TRBD1 (5 bases). CDR1 PRHDT and CDR2 FYEKMQ come from the germline V gene (reference sequence). The ends were cut back, 0 bases at V and 3 bases at J, with 9 bases in the middle. This CDR3 contains 15 residues. The CDR3: CASSLGGLPNQPQHF. CDR3 nucleotide sequence: TGTGCCAGCAGCTTAGGGGGACTGCCCAATCAGCCCCAGCATTTT.

This clonotype has at least ten counts. The chain employs TRBV5-8 and TRBJ1-1, with 12 bases lining up with TRBD1. Germline V gene data show CDR1 as SGHTS and CDR2 as YDEGEE. Losses at the gene ends were 2 bases for V and 4 bases for J; bases not matched to a gene: 12. The CDR3 covers 18 residues. This CDR3 reads CASSLYRDRGLLGTEAFF. The CDR3 nucleotides are TGTGCCAGCAGCTTATACCGGGACAGGGGGCTCTTGGGCACTGAAGCTTTCTTT.

The chain couples TRBV7-2 to TRBJ2-3, with 8 bases matching TRBD2. J gave up 0 bases and V 0 bases, and 5 bases lay outside the gene matches. CDR1 is SGHTA and CDR2 is FQGNSA in the germline V gene. CDR3 length equals 17 residues. CDR3 amino acids: CASSLARLATSTDTQYF. The CDR3 region has the DNA TGTGCCAGCAGCTTAGCTAGACTAGCGACTAGCACAGATACGCAGTATTTT.

By share, this clonotype ranks as medium-sized. A junction boundary mismatches the germline segment, possibly from a read error. The chain is built from TRBV13 and TRBJ2-7; no clear D gene. From germline, CDR1 is PRHDT and CDR2 FYEKMQ (reference sequence). This CDR3 has 8 residues. The CDR3 reads CASSLLDF. DNA of the CDR3: TGTGCCAGCAGCTTACTGGACTTC. The variable domain in full, with the rest retrieved from reference TRBV13 and TRBJ2-7, is AAGVIQSPRHLIKEKRETATLKCYPIPRHDTVYWYQQGPGQDPQFLISFYEKMQSDKGSIPDRFSAQQFSDYHSELNMSSLELGDSALYFCASSLLDFGPGTRLTVT.

This clonotype was seen ten or more times. The J gene is TRBJ1-1, the V gene TRBV29-1; perhaps TRBD1 as D (5 bases). Deletions cut 5 bases from V and 4 bases from J, with 11 bases between. The CDR3 covers 12 residues. Germline CDR1 is SQVTM and CDR2 is ANQGSEA. The DNA of the CDR3 is TGCAGCGTTCAAGGTAGGGGCACTGAAGCTTTCTTT. It specifies CSVQGRGTEAFF.

This clonotype showed up many times. The chain couples TRBV11-2 to TRBJ2-2, with 11 bases aligning to TRBD1. Germline CDR1 is SGHAT and CDR2 is FQNNGV. V lost 5 bases, J lost 2 bases, and 4 bases stayed unmatched. The CDR3 length is 16 residues. CDR3 region: CASSPRTGGNTGELFF. The CDR3 DNA reads as TGTGCCAGCAGCCCAAGGACAGGGGGCAACACCGGGGAGCTGTTTTTT.

The chain uses TRBV10-3 and TRBJ2-7; 15 nucleotides align to TRBD2. CDR1 ENHRY and CDR2 SYGVKD come from the germline V gene. The trim removed 2 bases at V and 2 bases at J, leaving 7 bases unmatched. CDR3 size: 18 residues. CDR3 DNA sequence: TGTGCCATCAGTGAGCCGGGACTAGCGGGGGGTCCCACCTACGAGCAGTACTTC. Its translation is CAISEPGLAGGPTYEQYF.

This clonotype was counted only a few times. Mismatch with germline at one junction end may stem from a read error. The V gene is TRBV4-3, the J gene TRBJ2-1; 9 bases match TRBD2. Germline lookup yields CDR1 LGHNA and CDR2 YSLEER. The CDR3 loop spans 17 amino acids. The CDR3 sequence is CASSQDPAGGTYNGQFF. CDR3 nucleotides: TGCGCCAGCAGCCAAGACCCAGCGGGGGGCACCTACAATGGGCAGTTCTTC.